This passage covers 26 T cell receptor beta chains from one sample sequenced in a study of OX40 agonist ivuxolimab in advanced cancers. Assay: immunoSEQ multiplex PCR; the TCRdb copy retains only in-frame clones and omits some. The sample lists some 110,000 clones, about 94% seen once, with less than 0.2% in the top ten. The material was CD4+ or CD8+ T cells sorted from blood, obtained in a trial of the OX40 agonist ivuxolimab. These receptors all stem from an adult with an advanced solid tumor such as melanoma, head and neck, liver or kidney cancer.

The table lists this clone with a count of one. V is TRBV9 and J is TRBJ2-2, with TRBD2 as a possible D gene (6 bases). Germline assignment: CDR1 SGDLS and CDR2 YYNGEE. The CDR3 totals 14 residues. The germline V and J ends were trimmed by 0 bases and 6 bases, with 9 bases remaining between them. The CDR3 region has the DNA TGTGCCAGCAGCGTAGCTACGGGGGCCGGGGAGCTGTTTTTT. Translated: CASSVATGAGELFF.

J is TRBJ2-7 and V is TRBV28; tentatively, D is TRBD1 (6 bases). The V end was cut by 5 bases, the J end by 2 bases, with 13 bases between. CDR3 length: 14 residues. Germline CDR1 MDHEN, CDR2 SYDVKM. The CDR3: CASSKNRVPYEQYF. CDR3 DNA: TGTGCCAGCAGTAAGAACAGGGTTCCCTACGAGCAGTACTTC.

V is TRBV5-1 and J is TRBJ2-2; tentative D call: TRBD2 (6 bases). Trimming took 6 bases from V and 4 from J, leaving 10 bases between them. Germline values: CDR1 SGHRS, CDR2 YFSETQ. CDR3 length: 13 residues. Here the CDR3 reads CASIPGVTGELFF. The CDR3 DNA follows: TGCGCCAGCATACCGGGAGTCACCGGGGAGCTGTTTTTT.

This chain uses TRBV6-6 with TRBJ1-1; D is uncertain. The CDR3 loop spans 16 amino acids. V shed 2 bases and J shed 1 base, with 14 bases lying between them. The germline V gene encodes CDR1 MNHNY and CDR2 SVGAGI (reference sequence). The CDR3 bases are TGTGCCAGCAGTTACCCGGTCGGGAGCCAGAACACTGAAGCTTTCTTT. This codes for CASSYPVGSQNTEAFF.

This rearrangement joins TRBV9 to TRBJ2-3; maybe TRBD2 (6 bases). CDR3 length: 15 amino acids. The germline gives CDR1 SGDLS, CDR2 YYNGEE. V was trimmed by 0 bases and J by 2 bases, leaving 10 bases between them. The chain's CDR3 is CASSVDRGTTDTQYF. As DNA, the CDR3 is TGTGCCAGCAGCGTAGACCGGGGGACCACAGATACGCAGTATTTT.

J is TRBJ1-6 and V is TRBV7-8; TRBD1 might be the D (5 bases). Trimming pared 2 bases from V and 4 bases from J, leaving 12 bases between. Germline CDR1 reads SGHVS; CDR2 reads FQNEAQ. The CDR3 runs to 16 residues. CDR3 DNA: TGTGCCAGCAGCTTACCCCAGGGATGGTATAATTCACCCCTCCACTTT. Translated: CASSLPQGWYNSPLHF.

Here the CDR3 DNA reads TGTGCCAGCAGCCCCCGGGGGCCGGATATGAACACTGAAGCTTTCTTT. Its translation is CASSPRGPDMNTEAFF. This chain joins TRBV11-1 and TRBJ1-1, with a possible D match to TRBD1 (6 bases). The CDR3 extends over 16 amino acids. The germline CDR1 and CDR2 sequences are SGHAT and FQDESV (reference sequence). V gave up 5 bases and J gave up 0 bases, with 16 bases separating them.

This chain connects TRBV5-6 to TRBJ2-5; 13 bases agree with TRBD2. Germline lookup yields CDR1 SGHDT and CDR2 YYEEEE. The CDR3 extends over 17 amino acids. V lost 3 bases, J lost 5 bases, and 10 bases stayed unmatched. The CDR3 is CASSYRTSGSLRETQYF. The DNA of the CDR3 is TGTGCCAGCAGCTACAGGACTAGCGGGAGCTTACGGGAGACCCAGTACTTC.

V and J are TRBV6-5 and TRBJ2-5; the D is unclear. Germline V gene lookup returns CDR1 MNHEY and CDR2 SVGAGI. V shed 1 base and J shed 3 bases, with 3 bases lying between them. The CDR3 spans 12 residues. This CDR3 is CASSYLKETQYF. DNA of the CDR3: TGTGCCAGCAGTTACTTAAAAGAGACCCAGTACTTC.

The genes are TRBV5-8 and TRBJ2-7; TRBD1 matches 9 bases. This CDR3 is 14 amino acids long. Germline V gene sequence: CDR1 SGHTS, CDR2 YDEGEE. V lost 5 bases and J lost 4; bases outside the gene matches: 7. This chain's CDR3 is CASSLSDRGYEQYF. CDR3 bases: TGTGCCAGCAGTTTATCGGACAGGGGTTACGAGCAGTACTTC.

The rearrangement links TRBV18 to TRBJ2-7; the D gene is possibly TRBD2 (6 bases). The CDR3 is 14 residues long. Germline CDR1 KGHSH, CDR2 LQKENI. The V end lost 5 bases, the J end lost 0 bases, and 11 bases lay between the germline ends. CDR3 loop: CASSSSGISYEQYF. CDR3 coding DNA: TGTGCCAGCTCAAGTAGCGGCATCTCCTACGAGCAGTACTTC.

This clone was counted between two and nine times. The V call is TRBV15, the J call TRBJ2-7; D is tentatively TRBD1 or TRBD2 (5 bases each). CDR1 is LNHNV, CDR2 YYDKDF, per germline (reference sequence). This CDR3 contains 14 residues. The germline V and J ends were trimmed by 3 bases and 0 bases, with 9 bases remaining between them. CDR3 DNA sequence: TGTGCCACCAGCAGGGGACGGAACTCCTACGAGCAGTACTTC. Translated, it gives CATSRGRNSYEQYF. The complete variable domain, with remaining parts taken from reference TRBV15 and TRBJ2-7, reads DAMVIQNPRYQVTQFGKPVTLSCSQTLNHNVMYWYQQKSSQAPKLLFHYYDKDFNNEADTPDNFQSRRPNTSFCFLDIRSPGLGDTAMYLCATSRGRNSYEQYFGPGTRLTVT.

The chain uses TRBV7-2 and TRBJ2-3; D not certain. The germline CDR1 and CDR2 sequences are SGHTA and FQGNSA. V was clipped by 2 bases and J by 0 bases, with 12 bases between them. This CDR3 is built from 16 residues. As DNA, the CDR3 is TGTGCCAGCAGCTTATTGGGCGGCACTAGCACAGATACGCAGTATTTT. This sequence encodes CASSLLGGTSTDTQYF.

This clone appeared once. DNA of the CDR3: TGTGCCAGCAGTAAAAGGACGGGAGGGGTGGATGAAAAACTGTTTTTT. It translates to CASSKRTGGVDEKLFF. V usage is TRBV28 and J usage is TRBJ1-4; maybe TRBD1 (5 bases). V lost 5 bases, J lost 6 bases, and 19 bases lay in between. Germline lookup yields CDR1 MDHEN and CDR2 SYDVKM. The CDR3 sequence is 16 residues long.

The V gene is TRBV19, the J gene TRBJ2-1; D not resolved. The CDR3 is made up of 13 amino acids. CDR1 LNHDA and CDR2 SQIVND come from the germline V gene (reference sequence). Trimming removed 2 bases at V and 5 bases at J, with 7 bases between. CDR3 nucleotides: TGTGCCAGTAGTATACCAGGCAACAATGAGCAGTTCTTC. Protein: CASSIPGNNEQFF.

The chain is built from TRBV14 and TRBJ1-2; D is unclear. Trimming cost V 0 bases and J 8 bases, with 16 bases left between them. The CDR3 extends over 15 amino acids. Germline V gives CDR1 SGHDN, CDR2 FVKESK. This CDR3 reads CASSQEWAVPSGYTF. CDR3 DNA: TGTGCCAGCAGCCAAGAGTGGGCTGTTCCCTCAGGCTACACCTTC.

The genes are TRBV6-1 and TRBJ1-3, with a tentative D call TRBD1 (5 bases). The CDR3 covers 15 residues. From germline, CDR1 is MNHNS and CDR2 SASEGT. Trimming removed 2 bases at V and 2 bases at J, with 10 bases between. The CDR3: CASSESTGAGNTIYF. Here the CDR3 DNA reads TGTGCCAGCAGTGAAAGCACAGGAGCTGGAAACACCATATATTTT.

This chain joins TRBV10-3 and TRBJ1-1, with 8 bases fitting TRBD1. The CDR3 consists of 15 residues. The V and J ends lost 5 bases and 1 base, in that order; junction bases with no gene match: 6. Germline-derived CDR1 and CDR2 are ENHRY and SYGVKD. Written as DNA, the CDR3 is TGTGCCATCAGTAGACAGGACAGGGAGAACACTGAAGCTTTCTTT. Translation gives CAISRQDRENTEAFF.

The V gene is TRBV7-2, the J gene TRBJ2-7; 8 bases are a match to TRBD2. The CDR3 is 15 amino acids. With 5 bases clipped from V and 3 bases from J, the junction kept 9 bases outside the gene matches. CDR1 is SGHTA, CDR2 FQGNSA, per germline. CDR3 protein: CASSPRGLDGYEQYF. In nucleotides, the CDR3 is TGTGCCAGCAGCCCTCGGGGACTAGACGGCTACGAGCAGTACTTC.

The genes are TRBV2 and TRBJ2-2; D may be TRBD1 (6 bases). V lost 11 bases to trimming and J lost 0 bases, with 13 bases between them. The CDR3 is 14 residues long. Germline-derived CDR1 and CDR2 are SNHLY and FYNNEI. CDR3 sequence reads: CAGRQVPNTGELFF. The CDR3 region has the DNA TGTGCCGGCCGACAGGTCCCGAACACCGGGGAGCTGTTTTTT.

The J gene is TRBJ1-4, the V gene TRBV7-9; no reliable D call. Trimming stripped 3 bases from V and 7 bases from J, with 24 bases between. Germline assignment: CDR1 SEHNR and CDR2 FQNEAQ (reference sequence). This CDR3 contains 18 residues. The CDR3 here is CASSFGRSGFKMGEKLFF. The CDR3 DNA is TGTGCCAGCAGCTTCGGGAGATCCGGGTTCAAGATGGGTGAAAAACTGTTTTTT.

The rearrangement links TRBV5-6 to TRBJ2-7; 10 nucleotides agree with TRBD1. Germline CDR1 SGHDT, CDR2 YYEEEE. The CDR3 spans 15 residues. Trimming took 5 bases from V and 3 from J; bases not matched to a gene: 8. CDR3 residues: CASRQTGTGVYEQYF. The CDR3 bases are TGTGCCAGCAGGCAGACCGGGACAGGGGTCTACGAGCAGTACTTC.

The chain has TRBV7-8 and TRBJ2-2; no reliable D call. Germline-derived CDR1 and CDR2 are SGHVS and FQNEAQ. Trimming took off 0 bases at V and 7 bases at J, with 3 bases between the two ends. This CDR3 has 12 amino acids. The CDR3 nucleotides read TGTGCCAGCAGCTTAGCAGGCGGGGAGCTGTTTTTT. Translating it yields CASSLAGGELFF.

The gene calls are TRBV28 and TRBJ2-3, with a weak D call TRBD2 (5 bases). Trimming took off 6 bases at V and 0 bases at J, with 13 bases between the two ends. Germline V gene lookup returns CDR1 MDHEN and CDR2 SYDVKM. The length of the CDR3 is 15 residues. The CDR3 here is CASRPSGASTDTQYF. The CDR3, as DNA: TGTGCCAGCAGACCGAGCGGTGCTAGCACAGATACGCAGTATTTT.

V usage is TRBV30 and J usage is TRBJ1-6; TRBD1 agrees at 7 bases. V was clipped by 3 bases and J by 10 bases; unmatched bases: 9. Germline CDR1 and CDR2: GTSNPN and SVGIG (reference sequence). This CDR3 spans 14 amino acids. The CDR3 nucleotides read TGTGCCTGGAGCGAGGGGGACAGTGGGTCACCCCTCCACTTT. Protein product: CAWSEGDSGSPLHF.

CDR3 nucleotide sequence: TGTGCCAGCAGTTCCGGACTAGCGGGCACAGATACGCAGTATTTT. It is translated as CASSSGLAGTDTQYF. The V gene is TRBV6-5, the J gene TRBJ2-3; 10 bases are shared with TRBD2. V was clipped by 4 bases and J by 1 base; unmatched bases: 2. CDR3 length: 15 residues. Germline values: CDR1 MNHEY, CDR2 SVGAGI.